This T cell receptor beta chain was obtained from a study of shared clonotypes between healthy human individuals. The protocol was immunoSEQ multiplex PCR, while the TCRdb copy is restricted to in-frame clones and leaves out a portion. The profile shows approximately 650,000 clones, nearly 97% of them singletons. Naivety among CD8 cells was defined by CD45RO negativity and positive CCR7 selection, thereby excluding terminally differentiated effector memory CD45RA+ cells. Remarks on this clone: The antigen is not known. The germline gene is not matched at one end of the junction; a read error may be the cause.

Findings and limits, study-wide: Read depth was anticipated to influence clonotype sharing among donors.

The sample consisted of naive CD8+ T cells sorted from blood. The sequence derives from a woman aged 30 to 39 in good health.

CDR3 sequence reads: CASSSTAGNAGELFF. The CDR3 DNA follows: TGTGCCAGCTCCTCAACGGCTGGGAACGCCGGGGAGCTGTTTTTT. The chain recombines TRBV18 with TRBJ2-2, with D hard to call. This CDR3 spans 15 amino acids. Germline V gene sequence: CDR1 KGHSH, CDR2 LQKENI. The whole variable domain, remainder taken from reference TRBV18 and TRBJ2-2, is NAGVMQNPRHLVRRRGQEARLRCSPMKGHSHVYWYRQLPEEGLKFMVYLQKENIIDESGMPKERFSAEFPKEGPSILRIQQVVRGDSAAYFCASSSTAGNAGELFFGEGSRLTVL.